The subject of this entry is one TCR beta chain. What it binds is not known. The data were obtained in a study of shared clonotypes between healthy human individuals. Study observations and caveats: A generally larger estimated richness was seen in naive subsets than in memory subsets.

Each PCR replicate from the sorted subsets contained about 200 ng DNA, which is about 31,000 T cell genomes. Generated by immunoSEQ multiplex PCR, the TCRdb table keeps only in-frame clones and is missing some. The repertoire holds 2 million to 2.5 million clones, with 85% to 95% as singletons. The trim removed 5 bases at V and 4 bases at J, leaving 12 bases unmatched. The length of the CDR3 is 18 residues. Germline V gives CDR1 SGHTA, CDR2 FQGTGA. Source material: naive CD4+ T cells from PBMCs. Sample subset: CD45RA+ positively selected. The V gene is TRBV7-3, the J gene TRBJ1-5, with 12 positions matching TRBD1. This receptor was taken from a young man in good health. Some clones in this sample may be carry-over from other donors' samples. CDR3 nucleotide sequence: TGTGCCAGCAGCCGCGGGACAGGGGGCGTTTTACAGAATCAGCCCCAGCATTTT. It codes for CASSRGTGGVLQNQPQHF. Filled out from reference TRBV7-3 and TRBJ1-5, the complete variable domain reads GAGVSQTPSNKVTEKGKYVELRCDPISGHTALYWYRQSLGQGPEFLIYFQGTGAADDSGLPNDRFFAVRPEGSVSTLKIQRTERGDSAVYLCASSRGTGGVLQNQPQHFGDGTRLSIL.